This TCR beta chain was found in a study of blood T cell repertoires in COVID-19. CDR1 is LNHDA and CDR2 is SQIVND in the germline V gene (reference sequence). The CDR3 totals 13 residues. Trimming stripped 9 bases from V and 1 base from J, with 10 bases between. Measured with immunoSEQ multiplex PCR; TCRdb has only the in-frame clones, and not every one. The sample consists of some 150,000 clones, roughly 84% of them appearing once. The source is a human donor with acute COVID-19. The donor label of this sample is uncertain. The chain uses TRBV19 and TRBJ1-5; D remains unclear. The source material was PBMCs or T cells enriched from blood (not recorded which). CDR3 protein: CASASMSNQPQHF. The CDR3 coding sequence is TGTGCCAGCGCCAGTATGAGCAATCAGCCCCAGCATTTT.